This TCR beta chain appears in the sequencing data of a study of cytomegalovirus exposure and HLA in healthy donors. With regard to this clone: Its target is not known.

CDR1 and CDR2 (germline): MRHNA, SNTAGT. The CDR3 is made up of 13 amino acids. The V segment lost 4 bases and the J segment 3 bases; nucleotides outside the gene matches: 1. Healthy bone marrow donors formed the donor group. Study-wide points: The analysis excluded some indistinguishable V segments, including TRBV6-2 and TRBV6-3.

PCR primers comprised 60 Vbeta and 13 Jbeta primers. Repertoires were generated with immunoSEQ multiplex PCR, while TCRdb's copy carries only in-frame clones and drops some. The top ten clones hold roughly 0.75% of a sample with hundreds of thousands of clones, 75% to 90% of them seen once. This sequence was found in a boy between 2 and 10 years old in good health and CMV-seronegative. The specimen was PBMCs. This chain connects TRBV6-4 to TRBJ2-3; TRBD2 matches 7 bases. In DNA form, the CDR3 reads TGTGCCAGCAGTGTTAGCGGGACAGATACGCAGTATTTT. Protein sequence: CASSVSGTDTQYF.